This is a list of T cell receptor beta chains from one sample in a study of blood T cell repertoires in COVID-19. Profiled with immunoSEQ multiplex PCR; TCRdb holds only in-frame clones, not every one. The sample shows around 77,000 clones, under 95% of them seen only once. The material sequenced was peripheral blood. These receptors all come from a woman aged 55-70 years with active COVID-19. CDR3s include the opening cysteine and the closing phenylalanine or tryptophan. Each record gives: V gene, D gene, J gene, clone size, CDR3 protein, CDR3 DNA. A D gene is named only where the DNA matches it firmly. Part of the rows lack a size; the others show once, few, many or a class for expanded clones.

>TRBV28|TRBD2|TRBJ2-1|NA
CASSSGLAGGPGPNEQFF
TGTGCCAGCAGTTCAGGACTAGCGGGAGGGCCGGGCCCTAATGAGCAGTTCTTC
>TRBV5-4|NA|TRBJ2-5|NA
CASSLEAGRQETQYF
TGTGCCAGCAGCTTGGAGGCGGGGAGACAAGAGACCCAGTACTTC
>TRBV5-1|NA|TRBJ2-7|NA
CASSLVAGMVEQYF
TGCGCCAGCAGCTTGGTGGCAGGGATGGTCGAGCAGTACTTC
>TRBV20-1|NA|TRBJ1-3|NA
CSASTGSGNTIYF
TGCAGTGCTAGTACGGGATCTGGAAACACCATATATTTT
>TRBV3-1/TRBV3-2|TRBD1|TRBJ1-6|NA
CASSQGTGNSPLHF
TGTGCCAGCAGCCAAGGGACAGGGAATTCACCCCTCCACTTT
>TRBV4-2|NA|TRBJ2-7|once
CASSRLASYEQYF
TGTGCCAGCAGCCGCCTTGCGTCCTACGAGCAGTACTTC
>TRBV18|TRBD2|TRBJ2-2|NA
CASSNQGGSNTGELFF
TGTGCCAGCTCCAATCAGGGCGGGAGCAACACCGGGGAGCTGTTTTTT
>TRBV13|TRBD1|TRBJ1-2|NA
CASSIRPGTGNYGYTF
TGTGCCAGCAGCATCCGCCCCGGGACAGGGAACTATGGCTACACCTTC
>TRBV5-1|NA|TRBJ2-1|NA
CASSLGHNEQFF
TGCGCCAGCAGCTTGGGGCACAATGAGCAGTTCTTC
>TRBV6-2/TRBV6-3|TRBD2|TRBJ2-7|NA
CASRPRGLAIQGEQYF
TGTGCCAGCCGCCCGCGGGGACTAGCGATTCAGGGCGAGCAGTACTTT
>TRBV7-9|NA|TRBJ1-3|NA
CASSPSPQNTIYF
TGTGCCAGCAGCCCGTCCCCACAAAACACCATATATTTT
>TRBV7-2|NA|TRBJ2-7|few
CASSPGGYPGTGIHEQYF
TGTGCCAGCAGCCCGGGGGGGTATCCCGGGACAGGGATCCACGAGCAGTACTTC
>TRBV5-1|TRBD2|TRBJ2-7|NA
CASSPTSGSYEQYF
TGCGCCAGCAGCCCGACTAGCGGGAGTTACGAGCAGTACTTC
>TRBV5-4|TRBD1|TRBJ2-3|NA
CASSLSTGGTDTQYF
TGTGCCAGCAGCTTGTCGACAGGGGGTACAGATACGCAGTATTTT
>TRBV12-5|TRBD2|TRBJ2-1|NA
CASGFSGSSYNEQFF
TGTGCTAGTGGTTTTAGCGGGAGCTCCTACAATGAGCAGTTCTTC
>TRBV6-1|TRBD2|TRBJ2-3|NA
CASSDPGGHTDTQYF
TGTGCCAGCAGTGATCCGGGAGGGCACACAGATACGCAGTATTTT
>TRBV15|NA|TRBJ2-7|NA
CATSRDYGRGARTEYF
TGTGCCACCAGCAGAGATTACGGTCGGGGTGCCCGAACGGAGTACTTC
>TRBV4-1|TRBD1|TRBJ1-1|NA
CASSPKPGQRNTEAFF
TGCGCCAGCAGCCCTAAGCCGGGACAGCGGAACACTGAAGCTTTCTTT
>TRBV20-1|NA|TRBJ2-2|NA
CSASSVPRNTGELFF
TGCAGTGCTAGTTCGGTGCCTAGGAACACCGGGGAGCTGTTTTTT
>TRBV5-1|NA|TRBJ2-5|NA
CASSLTDKETQYF
TGCGCCAGCAGCCTGACAGATAAAGAGACCCAGTACTTC
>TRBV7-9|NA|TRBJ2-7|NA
CASSPKSGLEQYF
TGTGCCAGCAGCCCCAAATCAGGGCTCGAGCAGTACTTC
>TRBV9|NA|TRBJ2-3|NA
CASSEGIGGGSTDTQYF
TGTGCCAGCAGCGAGGGGATCGGGGGAGGAAGCACAGATACGCAGTATTTT
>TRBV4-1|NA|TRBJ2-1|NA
CASSQIWSGGSAQNEQFF
TGCGCCAGCAGCCAAATATGGAGCGGAGGGAGTGCCCAAAATGAGCAGTTCTTC
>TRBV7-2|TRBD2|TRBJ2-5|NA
CASSPAGLAGETQYF
TGTGCCAGCAGCCCGGCGGGGCTAGCGGGAGAGACCCAGTACTTC
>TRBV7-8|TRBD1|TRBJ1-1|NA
CASSLTGGMNTEAFF
TGTGCCAGCAGCTTAACAGGGGGCATGAACACTGAAGCTTTCTTT
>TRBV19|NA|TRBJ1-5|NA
CASSTRGTGQPQHF
TGTGCCAGTAGTACCAGGGGTACCGGTCAGCCCCAGCATTTT
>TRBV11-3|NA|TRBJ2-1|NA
CASSPGRGEQFF
TGTGCCAGCAGCCCCGGAAGGGGGGAGCAGTTCTTC
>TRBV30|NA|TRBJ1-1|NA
CAWQGRGNTEAFF
TGTGCCTGGCAGGGAAGGGGGAACACTGAAGCTTTCTTT
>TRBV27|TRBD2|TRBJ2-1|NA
CASSLLRIAGGPYEQFF
TGTGCCAGCAGTCTACTACGTATAGCGGGAGGGCCCTATGAGCAGTTCTTC
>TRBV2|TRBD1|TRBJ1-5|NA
CASSRDRGGNQPQHF
TGTGCCAGCAGTAGGGACAGGGGCGGGAATCAGCCCCAGCATTTT
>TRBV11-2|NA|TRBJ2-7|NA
CASSLEGGLSYEQYF
TGTGCCAGCAGCTTAGAGGGGGGGCTCTCCTACGAGCAGTACTTC
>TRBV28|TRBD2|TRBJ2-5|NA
CASSRPGTSGQTQYF
TGTGCCAGCAGCCGACCGGGGACTAGCGGCCAGACCCAGTACTTC
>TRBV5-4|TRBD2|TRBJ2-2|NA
CASSLQRGLAGVGGELFF
TGTGCCAGCAGCTTGCAGCGGGGACTAGCGGGAGTGGGCGGGGAGCTGTTTTTT
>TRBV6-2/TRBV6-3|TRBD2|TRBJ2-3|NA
CASSYRVTSGMDTQYF
TGTGCCAGCAGTTATAGGGTCACTAGCGGGATGGATACGCAGTATTTT
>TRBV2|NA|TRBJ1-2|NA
CASTPPGGPGYGYTF
TGTGCCAGCACCCCCCCGGGGGGGCCCGGCTATGGCTACACCTTC
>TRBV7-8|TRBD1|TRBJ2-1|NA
CASSRDRANEQFF
TGTGCCAGCAGCCGTGACAGGGCAAATGAGCAGTTCTTC
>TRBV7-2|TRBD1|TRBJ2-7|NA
CASSPWTGVVYF
TGTGCCAGCAGCCCATGGACAGGGGTGGTGTACTTC
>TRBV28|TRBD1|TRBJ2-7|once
CASSLTGALNEQYF
TGTGCCAGCAGTTTGACAGGGGCACTCAACGAGCAGTACTTC
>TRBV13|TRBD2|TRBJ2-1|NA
CASSFGLAGGNEQFF
TGTGCCAGCAGCTTCGGACTAGCGGGAGGCAATGAGCAGTTCTTC
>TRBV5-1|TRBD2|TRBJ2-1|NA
CASSLGTSGLNEQFF
TGCGCCAGCAGCTTGGGGACTAGCGGACTGAATGAGCAGTTCTTC
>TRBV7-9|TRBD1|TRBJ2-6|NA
CASSEWTGDSGANVLTF
TGTGCCAGCAGCGAATGGACAGGGGACTCTGGGGCCAACGTCCTGACTTTC
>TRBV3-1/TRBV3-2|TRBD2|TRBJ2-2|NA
CASNSRTSVGELFF
TGTGCCAGCAATAGCCGGACTAGCGTCGGGGAGCTGTTTTTT
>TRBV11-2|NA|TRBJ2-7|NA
CASSLVGGLDYEQYF
TGTGCCAGCAGCTTAGTTGGGGGACTCGACTACGAGCAGTACTTC
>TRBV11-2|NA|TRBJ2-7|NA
CASSLRFGRLGGSEQYF
TGTGCCAGCAGCTTAAGATTCGGGAGACTCGGAGGTTCCGAGCAGTACTTC
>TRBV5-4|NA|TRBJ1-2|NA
CASSLAVTRILGYTF
TGTGCCAGCAGCTTGGCCGTTACGAGGATCCTGGGCTACACCTTC
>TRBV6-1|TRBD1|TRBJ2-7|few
CASSVNRGLGAYEQYF
TGTGCCAGCAGTGTTAACAGGGGGTTGGGAGCCTACGAGCAGTACTTC
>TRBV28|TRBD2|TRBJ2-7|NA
CASESSGGAGVYEQYF
TGTGCCAGCGAGTCTTCGGGGGGAGCTGGGGTCTACGAGCAGTACTTC
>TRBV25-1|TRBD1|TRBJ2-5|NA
CASSDTGTGKQETQYF
TGTGCCAGCAGTGACACCGGGACAGGGAAACAAGAGACCCAGTACTTC
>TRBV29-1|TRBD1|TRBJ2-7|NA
CSVLTGGDYEQYF
TGCAGCGTTTTGACAGGGGGCGATTACGAGCAGTACTTC
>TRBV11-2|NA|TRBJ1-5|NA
CASSAGGLGNQPQHF
TGTGCCAGCAGCGCCGGGGGACTGGGCAATCAGCCCCAGCATTTT
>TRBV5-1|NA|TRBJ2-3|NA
CASSWKGLDTDTQYF
TGCGCCAGCAGCTGGAAGGGGCTAGACACAGATACGCAGTATTTT
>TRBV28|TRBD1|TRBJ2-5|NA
CASSWDRREYF
TGTGCCAGCAGTTGGGACAGGCGAGAGTACTTC